The 2 T cell receptor beta chains below were found in one sample sequenced in a study of vaccination and CD4 T cells after COVID-19. Treatment reported: approximately 10-day PBMC culture with coronavirus spike peptide pools or control peptides (ViraFEST assay). An unexposed donor provided the CD4+ T cells, which were collected before the COVID-19 pandemic (2011-2018). Sequenced with the Oncomine TCR Beta short-read assay was DNA taken from cultured CD4+ T cells. TCRdb fed the PCR reads into MiXCR, producing one record per CDR3 protein. This sample has approximately 7,000 distinct CDR3 sequences, with about 53% found just once. No antigen is known for these receptors. The material sequenced was CD4+ T cells from blood, cultured in vitro. These receptors were collected from a human donor in good health.

The chain recombines TRBV5-4 with TRBJ1-6, with D perhaps TRBD1 (5 bases). This CDR3 is built from 15 residues. With 0 bases removed from V and 10 bases from J, the gap between germline ends came to 14 bases. Germline assignment: CDR1 SGHNT and CDR2 YYREEE (reference sequence). The CDR3 region is CASSLEPVGPSPLHF. The CDR3 nucleotides read TGTGCCAGCAGCTTGGAACCAGTGGGGCCATCACCCCTCCACTTT.

The CDR3: CASSRPPQGGETQYF. The CDR3 DNA follows: TGTGCCAGCAGCCGCCCCCCTCAGGGCGGGGAGACCCAGTACTTC. V and J are TRBV6-1 and TRBJ2-5; the D gene could be TRBD1 or TRBD2 (5 bases each). Germline CDR1 is MNHNS and CDR2 is SASEGT. The CDR3 is 15 amino acids. The ends were cut back, 6 bases at V and 5 bases at J, with 19 bases in the middle.